The TCR beta chain described here comes from a study of PD-L1 blockade in urothelial cancer. Some clones are missing from TCRdb's copy, which holds only in-frame ones; the method was immunoSEQ multiplex PCR. Among about 100,000 clones, about nine tenths were seen once, and the ten largest hold 0.7% to 0.95%. CDR3 length: 14 residues. Trimming shortened V by 5 bases and J by 3 bases, and 14 bases separated the two germline ends. Germline V gene data show CDR1 as LNHDA and CDR2 as SQIVND (reference sequence). The TCR comes from a woman over 75 with urothelial cancer. This chain uses TRBV19 with TRBJ2-7; D is perhaps TRBD2 (7 bases). The sample was PBMCs, taken around atezolizumab (anti-PD-L1) treatment. CDR3 in amino acids: CASSPLGGGYEQYF. The DNA for the CDR3 is TGTGCCAGTAGTCCGCTAGGGGGGGGCTACGAGCAGTACTTC.